This entry features one TCR beta chain sequence. This sample is drawn from a study of control samples from healthy donors and cancer patients. Generated by immunoSEQ multiplex PCR, the TCRdb table keeps only in-frame clones and is missing some. The sample has roughly 83,000 clones; roughly 86% are singletons. The TCR was taken from an older woman in good health. The specimen sequenced was blood.

The CDR3 DNA reads TGTGCCACCAGCAGAGAGCGGGGACAGGACGCTAGTGAAAAACTGTTTTTT. Translating gives CATSRERGQDASEKLFF. This chain links TRBV15 with TRBJ1-4; 8 bases line up with TRBD1. J gave up 7 bases and V 0 bases, and 10 bases lay outside the gene matches. The germline gives CDR1 LNHNV, CDR2 YYDKDF (reference sequence). The CDR3 spans 17 residues.